The source of this TCR beta chain is a study of identifying expanded T cells in peripheral blood (dated by TCRdb to about 2019). With regard to the full study: Technical replicates were generated by sequencing separate aliquots of the same genomic DNA pool, and four replicates were compared pairwise. Here is what the overall study found, with its caveats: The beta-binomial model significantly reduced the number of clones called differentially abundant and the false-positive rate across all healthy-donor time intervals. The authors expected that over much longer intervals, such as months to years, biological variance in healthy repertoires might increase even further. The binomial model flagged approximately 1.1 differentially abundant clones between technical replicates but approximately 15 over roughly two weeks and 18 to 20 over approximately 4 weeks. For all healthy donors, the variance in clone template counts between roughly 2-week samples rose significantly as total template count increased.

This clone was detected only once. Its antigen has not been determined. No clone much larger than this one lies a single base away; base qualities are absent. From its cysteine to its phenylalanine, the CDR3 spans 13 amino acids. CDR3 DNA only is kept here, 39 bases in frame from base 1. CDR1 and CDR2 (LNHDA, SQIVND) derive from the germline V gene (reference sequence). The germline ends are 7 bases apart after V is trimmed by 3 bases and J by 2 bases. TCRbeta CDR3 regions were profiled with the immunoSEQ Assay using bias-controlled multiplex PCR amplification of genomic DNA. In the paper's pipeline: The absolute abundance of each unique TCRbeta CDR3 region was quantified after sequences were collapsed and filtered. Differential abundance was tested with a binomial (Fisher-equivalent) model and with a beta-binomial model adding time-dependent variance fitted from healthy donors. Clones with fewer than 5 combined templates were removed, and differential abundance was called for clones with a Benjamini-Hochberg FDR below 0.01. In the beta-binomial model, variance was expressed as a function of the total template count across the two samples, in the form v = (b*log(k)+a)^2. Held by TCRdb, this immuneACCESS table contains in-frame sequences only and omits some clones. Under half of the omission traces to an unresolved V gene where checked; the cause of the rest is unknown. Clone size and the V and J calls come from that table; the DNA yielded D and trimming. The sample table shows about 100,000 clones, and approximately 88% are seen once. The top ten constitute around an eighth of the sample.

During the collection period, no infections or other immune events were recorded for the healthy donors. Healthy-donor blood repertoires served as a training cohort to calibrate time-dependent variance in a beta-binomial model of T-cell clone differential abundance. There were 10 healthy donors in the training cohort, of whom 3 were female and 7 were male. An age range of roughly 29 to 64 years, with an average of about 39 years, was recorded for the donors. Obtained from a commercial supplier, whole blood was collected from each healthy donor at three time points set around 2 weeks apart. Genomic DNA was extracted from unsorted whole blood for immunosequencing.

This clonotype was sampled from a person aged 18 to 70 in good health. Sequenced input: blood. The V and J segments used are TRBV19 and TRBJ2-5, with the identity of the D gene unclear. The DNA sequence is TGTGCCAGTAGTATGATCCAGCAAGAGACCCAGTACTTC. This gives the protein CASSMIQQETQYF.